This T cell receptor beta chain was sequenced in a study of tumor-infiltrating lymphocytes in oesophageal squamous cell carcinoma. There are 14 residues in the CDR3. V shed 0 bases and J shed 4 bases, with 8 bases lying between them. CDR1 is SGHVS and CDR2 is FNYEAQ in the germline V gene. MiXCR was run by TCRdb on the PCR reads, yielding one entry per CDR3 protein. The sample lists 8,500 to 14,000 distinct CDR3 sequences, 57% occurring once. The chain recombines TRBV7-6 with TRBJ2-3; D is undetermined. This sequence originates from a male donor with esophageal squamous cell carcinoma. Specimen: esophageal tumor tissue. As DNA, the CDR3 is TGTGCCAGCAGCTTAGCGTTGACGGCAGATACGCAGTATTTT. Protein product: CASSLALTADTQYF.